This T cell receptor (beta chain) emerged from a study of blood T cell repertoires in COVID-19. Some clones are missing from TCRdb's copy, which holds only in-frame ones; the method was immunoSEQ multiplex PCR. The data hold about 140,000 clones, with 76% observed a single time. The germline CDR1 and CDR2 sequences are SGHTA and FQGNSA. J was trimmed by 3 bases and V by 5 bases; bases with no gene match: 8. The CDR3 totals 16 residues. The sequence was obtained from a woman of 80 years or more with active or convalescent COVID-19. The J gene is TRBJ2-5, the V gene TRBV7-2, with 11 bases identical to TRBD2. The sequenced sample was peripheral blood. CDR3 in amino acids: CASSQQGTSGKETQYF. CDR3 nucleotides: TGTGCCAGCAGCCAGCAGGGGACTAGCGGAAAAGAGACCCAGTACTTC. The full variable domain, in which reference TRBV7-2 and TRBJ2-5 provide the parts outside the CDR3, is GAGVSQSPSNKVTEKGKDVELRCDPISGHTALYWYRQSLGQGLEFLIYFQGNSAPDKSGLPSDRFSAERTGGSVSTLTIQRTQQEDSAVYLCASSQQGTSGKETQYFGPGTRLLVL.